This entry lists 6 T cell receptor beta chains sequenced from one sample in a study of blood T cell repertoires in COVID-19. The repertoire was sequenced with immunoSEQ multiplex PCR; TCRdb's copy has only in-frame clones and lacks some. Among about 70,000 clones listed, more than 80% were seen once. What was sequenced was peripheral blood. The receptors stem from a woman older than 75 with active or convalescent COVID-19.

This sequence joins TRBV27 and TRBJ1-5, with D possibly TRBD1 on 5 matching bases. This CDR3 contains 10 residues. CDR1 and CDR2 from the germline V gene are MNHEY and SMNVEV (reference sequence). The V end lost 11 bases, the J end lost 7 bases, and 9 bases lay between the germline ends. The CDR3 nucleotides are TGTGCCGTCAAGGGGCAGCCCCAGCATTTT. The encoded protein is CAVKGQPQHF.

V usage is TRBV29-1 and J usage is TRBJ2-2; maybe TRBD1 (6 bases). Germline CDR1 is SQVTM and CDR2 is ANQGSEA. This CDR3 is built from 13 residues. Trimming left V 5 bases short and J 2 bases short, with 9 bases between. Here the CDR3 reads CSVKGVNTGELFF. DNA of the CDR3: TGCAGCGTTAAGGGGGTAAACACCGGGGAGCTGTTTTTT.

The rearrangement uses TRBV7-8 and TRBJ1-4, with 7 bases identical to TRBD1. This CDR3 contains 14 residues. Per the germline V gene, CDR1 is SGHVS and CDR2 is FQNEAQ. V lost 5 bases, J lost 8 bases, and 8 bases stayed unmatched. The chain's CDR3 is CASSGGRGAEKLFF. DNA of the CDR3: TGTGCCAGCAGCGGCGGCAGGGGGGCCGAAAAACTGTTTTTT.

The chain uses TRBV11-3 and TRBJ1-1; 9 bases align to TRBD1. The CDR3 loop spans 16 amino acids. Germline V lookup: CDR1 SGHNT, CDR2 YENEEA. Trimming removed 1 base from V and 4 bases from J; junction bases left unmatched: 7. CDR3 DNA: TGTGCCAGCAGCTTAGGGACAGGGGTAATAGGCACTGAAGCTTTCTTT. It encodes CASSLGTGVIGTEAFF.

For the CDR3, the DNA is TGTGCCAGCAGTTCGACAGACAATCAGCCCCAGCATTTT. It specifies CASSSTDNQPQHF. The chain is built from TRBV2 and TRBJ1-5; D perhaps matches TRBD1 (5 bases). V lost 5 bases to trimming and J lost 3 bases, with 8 bases between them. Germline lookup yields CDR1 SNHLY and CDR2 FYNNEI. This CDR3 spans 13 amino acids.

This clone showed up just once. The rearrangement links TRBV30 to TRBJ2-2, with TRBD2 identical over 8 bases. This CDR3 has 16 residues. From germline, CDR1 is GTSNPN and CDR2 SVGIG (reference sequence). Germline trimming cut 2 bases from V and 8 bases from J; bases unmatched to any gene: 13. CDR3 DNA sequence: TGTGCCTGGAGTTGGCTTCTAGCGGGCCCGCCGGGGGAGCTGTTTTTT. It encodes CAWSWLLAGPPGELFF.